A selection of T cell receptor beta chains follows, all from one sample in a study of CD8 T cells in Susac syndrome. TCRdb reanalysed the immunoSEQ multiplex PCR reads using MiXCR and keeps one entry per CDR3 protein. The table lists around 71,000 distinct CDR3 sequences, 93% of them singletons, with roughly 0.16% in the top ten. The sequenced material came from CD4+ T cells from PBMCs. These receptor sequences come from a human donor with Susac syndrome. Each CDR3 is given with its conserved first and last residue. Fields, in order: clone size, J gene, V gene, D gene, CDR3 protein, CDR3 DNA. A D gene is named only where the DNA matches it firmly. Clone size is stated in some rows and not others, as once, few, many or a class when expanded.

abundance: .
j_gene: TRBJ1-6
v_gene: TRBV9
d_gene: .
CDR3aa: CASSSPSSYNSPLHF
CDR3nt: TGTGCCAGCAGCTCTCCAAGCTCCTATAATTCACCCCTCCACTTT

abundance: .
j_gene: TRBJ1-1
v_gene: TRBV14
d_gene: .
CDR3aa: CASSPHKTNTEAFF
CDR3nt: TGTGCCAGCAGCCCCCATAAGACGAACACTGAAGCTTTCTTT

abundance: once
j_gene: TRBJ2-7
v_gene: TRBV28
d_gene: .
CDR3aa: CASSQYRVEQYF
CDR3nt: TGTGCCAGCAGCCAGTACCGGGTCGAGCAGTACTTC

abundance: once
j_gene: TRBJ1-5
v_gene: TRBV19
d_gene: .
CDR3aa: CASSPQGGQPQHF
CDR3nt: TGTGCCAGTAGTCCACAGGGTGGTCAGCCCCAGCATTTT

abundance: .
j_gene: TRBJ2-7
v_gene: TRBV10-2
d_gene: .
CDR3aa: CASTEKRQTEQYF
CDR3nt: TGCGCCAGCACGGAAAAACGGCAGACCGAGCAGTACTTC

abundance: .
j_gene: TRBJ1-3
v_gene: TRBV9
d_gene: .
CDR3aa: CASSVQGSGNTIYF
CDR3nt: TGTGCCAGCAGCGTACAGGGGTCTGGAAACACCATATATTTT

abundance: .
j_gene: TRBJ2-5
v_gene: TRBV6-1
d_gene: .
CDR3aa: CASSTGQLPYQETQYF
CDR3nt: TGTGCCAGCAGCACAGGACAGCTACCATACCAAGAGACCCAGTACTTC

abundance: .
j_gene: TRBJ2-7
v_gene: TRBV5-1
d_gene: TRBD2
CDR3aa: CASSLGTASGGYEQYF
CDR3nt: TGCGCCAGCAGCCTTGGGACGGCTAGCGGGGGCTACGAGCAGTACTTC

abundance: .
j_gene: TRBJ1-5
v_gene: TRBV12-3/TRBV12-4
d_gene: .
CDR3aa: CASSRDRSNQPQHF
CDR3nt: TGTGCCAGCAGCCGTGACCGTAGCAATCAGCCCCAGCATTTT

abundance: once
j_gene: TRBJ1-2
v_gene: TRBV18
d_gene: .
CDR3aa: CASSPPSQGSYGYTF
CDR3nt: TGTGCCAGCTCACCACCATCACAGGGATCCTATGGCTACACCTTC

abundance: once
j_gene: TRBJ2-1
v_gene: TRBV6-4
d_gene: .
CDR3aa: CASRTDFSAKDRYNEQFF
CDR3nt: TGTGCCAGCAGGACCGACTTCTCTGCAAAGGACCGCTACAATGAGCAGTTCTTC

abundance: .
j_gene: TRBJ1-5
v_gene: TRBV7-2
d_gene: .
CDR3aa: CASSPNPGGYSNQPQHF
CDR3nt: TGTGCCAGCAGTCCAAACCCCGGGGGCTATAGCAATCAGCCCCAGCATTTT

abundance: .
j_gene: TRBJ1-2
v_gene: TRBV12-3/TRBV12-4
d_gene: .
CDR3aa: CASGKQGFSYTF
CDR3nt: TGTGCCAGCGGAAAACAGGGATTCAGCTACACCTTC

abundance: .
j_gene: TRBJ2-7
v_gene: TRBV11-3
d_gene: .
CDR3aa: CASSFYSTSYEQYF
CDR3nt: TGTGCCAGCAGCTTCTACAGCACCTCCTACGAGCAGTACTTC

abundance: .
j_gene: TRBJ2-7
v_gene: TRBV6-5
d_gene: .
CDR3aa: CASGRTLSYEQYF
CDR3nt: TGTGCCAGCGGCAGGACCCTCTCCTACGAGCAGTACTTC

abundance: .
j_gene: TRBJ2-7
v_gene: TRBV7-2
d_gene: .
CDR3aa: CASSSRGGPYEQYF
CDR3nt: TGTGCCAGCAGTTCCAGGGGCGGGCCCTACGAGCAGTACTTC

abundance: .
j_gene: TRBJ1-5
v_gene: TRBV7-9
d_gene: .
CDR3aa: CASSFSQGGGKSNQPQHF
CDR3nt: TGTGCCAGCAGCTTTTCCCAGGGAGGGGGGAAAAGCAATCAGCCCCAGCATTTT

abundance: once
j_gene: TRBJ1-5
v_gene: TRBV5-1
d_gene: .
CDR3aa: CASSLDGTWGPQHF
CDR3nt: TGCGCCAGCAGCTTGGACGGAACCTGGGGGCCCCAGCATTTT

abundance: .
j_gene: TRBJ2-1
v_gene: TRBV20-1
d_gene: .
CDR3aa: CSATPTGGEQFF
CDR3nt: TGCAGTGCCACCCCCACTGGAGGGGAGCAGTTCTTC

abundance: .
j_gene: TRBJ2-5
v_gene: TRBV23-1
d_gene: .
CDR3aa: CASSQSNRGEETQYF
CDR3nt: TGCGCCAGCAGTCAATCGAATCGAGGGGAAGAGACCCAGTACTTC

abundance: .
j_gene: TRBJ2-1
v_gene: TRBV7-9
d_gene: TRBD2
CDR3aa: CASSLLASGGVYNEQFF
CDR3nt: TGTGCCAGCAGCTTATTGGCTAGCGGGGGGGTCTACAATGAGCAGTTCTTC

abundance: few
j_gene: TRBJ1-6
v_gene: TRBV19
d_gene: TRBD1
CDR3aa: CASSIRDRLSPLHF
CDR3nt: TGTGCCAGTAGTATCCGGGACAGGCTTTCACCCCTCCACTTT

abundance: .
j_gene: TRBJ1-5
v_gene: TRBV7-8
d_gene: .
CDR3aa: CASSLSEGRLNQPQHF
CDR3nt: TGTGCCAGCAGCTTATCGGAGGGGCGTCTCAATCAGCCCCAGCATTTT

abundance: .
j_gene: TRBJ1-3
v_gene: TRBV30
d_gene: TRBD1
CDR3aa: CAWTRDRVSRSGNTIYF
CDR3nt: TGTGCCTGGACCCGGGACAGGGTTTCACGCTCTGGAAACACCATATATTTT

abundance: .
j_gene: TRBJ2-1
v_gene: TRBV28
d_gene: .
CDR3aa: CASSLKGLFSYNEQFF
CDR3nt: TGTGCCAGCAGTTTAAAGGGTTTGTTCTCCTACAATGAGCAGTTCTTC

abundance: .
j_gene: TRBJ1-1
v_gene: TRBV6-1
d_gene: .
CDR3aa: CASMLQPNTEAFF
CDR3nt: TGTGCCAGCATGTTACAGCCGAACACTGAAGCTTTCTTT

abundance: .
j_gene: TRBJ1-1
v_gene: TRBV6-2/TRBV6-3
d_gene: TRBD1
CDR3aa: CASRDSSNTEAFF
CDR3nt: TGTGCCAGCCGGGACAGCTCGAACACTGAAGCTTTCTTT

abundance: .
j_gene: TRBJ1-1
v_gene: TRBV7-9
d_gene: .
CDR3aa: CASSLKRGGYTEAFF
CDR3nt: TGTGCCAGCAGCTTAAAAAGGGGCGGGTACACTGAAGCTTTCTTT

abundance: .
j_gene: TRBJ1-6
v_gene: TRBV7-2
d_gene: .
CDR3aa: CASSLDGNSPLHF
CDR3nt: TGTGCCAGCAGCTTAGATGGAAATTCACCCCTCCACTTT

abundance: .
j_gene: TRBJ2-7
v_gene: TRBV3-1
d_gene: .
CDR3aa: CASSHETYEQYF
CDR3nt: TGTGCCAGCAGCCACGAAACCTACGAGCAGTACTTC

abundance: .
j_gene: TRBJ2-2
v_gene: TRBV19
d_gene: TRBD1
CDR3aa: CASSILRRGRLAGELFF
CDR3nt: TGTGCCAGTAGTATCCTCCGCAGGGGGCGTCTAGCCGGGGAGCTGTTTTTT

abundance: .
j_gene: TRBJ2-7
v_gene: TRBV20-1
d_gene: TRBD2
CDR3aa: CSARPPRGGYEQYF
CDR3nt: TGCAGTGCTAGACCGCCGCGGGGGGGGTACGAGCAGTACTTC

abundance: once
j_gene: TRBJ2-7
v_gene: TRBV7-3
d_gene: .
CDR3aa: CASSSRRGDEQYF
CDR3nt: TGTGCCAGCAGCTCGCGCAGGGGAGACGAGCAGTACTTC

abundance: .
j_gene: TRBJ2-2
v_gene: TRBV20-1
d_gene: TRBD1
CDR3aa: CSARDAGTGRTGELFF
CDR3nt: TGCAGTGCTAGAGACGCCGGGACAGGGAGGACCGGGGAGCTGTTTTTT

abundance: once
j_gene: TRBJ1-6
v_gene: TRBV11-2
d_gene: TRBD1
CDR3aa: CASSSRQGAQNNSPLHF
CDR3nt: TGTGCCAGCAGCTCAAGACAGGGGGCCCAGAATAATTCACCCCTCCACTTT

abundance: .
j_gene: TRBJ2-4
v_gene: TRBV7-2
d_gene: .
CDR3aa: CASSPSLLGPSTKNIQYF
CDR3nt: TGTGCCAGCAGCCCCAGCCTTTTAGGGCCCTCGACCAAAAACATTCAGTACTTC

abundance: .
j_gene: TRBJ1-5
v_gene: TRBV27
d_gene: .
CDR3aa: CARLQGTGGRPQHF
CDR3nt: TGTGCCAGGTTACAGGGTACGGGGGGGCGGCCCCAGCATTTT

abundance: .
j_gene: TRBJ2-7
v_gene: TRBV6-5
d_gene: .
CDR3aa: CASTALASYEQYF
CDR3nt: TGTGCCAGCACCGCCCTGGCCTCCTACGAGCAGTACTTC

abundance: .
j_gene: TRBJ2-3
v_gene: TRBV6-5
d_gene: TRBD1
CDR3aa: CASSPYRGDTQYF
CDR3nt: TGTGCCAGCAGTCCCTACAGGGGAGATACGCAGTATTTT

abundance: .
j_gene: TRBJ1-5
v_gene: TRBV4-1
d_gene: TRBD1
CDR3aa: CASSQVSGQPNQPQHF
CDR3nt: TGCGCCAGCAGTCAAGTATCGGGACAGCCAAATCAGCCCCAGCATTTT

abundance: .
j_gene: TRBJ1-2
v_gene: TRBV20-1
d_gene: TRBD1
CDR3aa: CSARAGGNYGYTF
CDR3nt: TGCAGTGCTAGGGCAGGGGGCAATTATGGCTACACCTTC

abundance: .
j_gene: TRBJ1-2
v_gene: TRBV12-3/TRBV12-4
d_gene: .
CDR3aa: CASSLDFPYGYTF
CDR3nt: TGTGCCAGCAGTCTCGACTTCCCTTATGGCTACACCTTC

abundance: .
j_gene: TRBJ2-1
v_gene: TRBV10-3
d_gene: .
CDR3aa: CAISESGEQFF
CDR3nt: TGTGCCATCAGTGAGTCTGGTGAGCAGTTCTTC

abundance: .
j_gene: TRBJ2-5
v_gene: TRBV6-5
d_gene: TRBD2
CDR3aa: CASSGRGPQETQYF
CDR3nt: TGTGCCAGCAGCGGGAGGGGACCCCAAGAGACCCAGTACTTC

abundance: .
j_gene: TRBJ1-2
v_gene: TRBV18
d_gene: .
CDR3aa: CASSPPPRRAANYGYTF
CDR3nt: TGTGCCAGCTCACCTCCTCCGCGCAGGGCAGCTAACTATGGCTACACCTTC

abundance: .
j_gene: TRBJ1-2
v_gene: TRBV23-1
d_gene: .
CDR3aa: CASSLPTEGLVDGYTF
CDR3nt: TGCGCCAGCAGTCTCCCAACCGAGGGTCTGGTGGATGGCTACACCTTC

abundance: .
j_gene: TRBJ1-1
v_gene: TRBV2
d_gene: .
CDR3aa: CASTPDWQGMAFF
CDR3nt: TGTGCCAGCACCCCTGATTGGCAGGGGATGGCTTTCTTT

abundance: .
j_gene: TRBJ2-7
v_gene: TRBV6-2/TRBV6-3
d_gene: TRBD2
CDR3aa: CASTPRLASTYEQYF
CDR3nt: TGTGCCAGCACCCCCCGACTAGCGTCGACCTACGAGCAGTACTTC

abundance: .
j_gene: TRBJ1-2
v_gene: TRBV20-1
d_gene: TRBD1
CDR3aa: CSARDLAWDRGNNYGYTF
CDR3nt: TGCAGTGCTAGAGATTTAGCCTGGGACAGGGGGAATAACTATGGCTACACCTTC